This entry lists 2 T cell receptor beta chains sequenced from one sample in a study of cytomegalovirus exposure and HLA in healthy donors. The PCR ran on 60 Vbeta and 13 Jbeta primers. Data came from immunoSEQ multiplex PCR; TCRdb stores just in-frame clones and leaves some out. The repertoire consists of around 140,000 clones, with approximately 80% occurring once and the leading ten covering 3.9%. Sequencing used PBMCs. Receptor source: a male donor in good health and CMV-seronegative.

This clone was detected many times. V usage is TRBV6-4 and J usage is TRBJ1-1; D call uncertain. Germline V gene data show CDR1 as MRHNA and CDR2 as SNTAGT. V was clipped by 5 bases and J by 5 bases, with 18 bases between them. CDR3 length equals 15 residues. The CDR3 spells CASSYLRSIRTEAFF. The CDR3 coding sequence is TGTGCCAGCAGTTACTTACGGAGCATCCGAACTGAAGCTTTCTTT.

The chain joins TRBV29-1 to TRBJ2-3, with D perhaps TRBD1 (5 bases). The CDR3 loop spans 13 amino acids. V gave up 2 bases and J gave up 10 bases, with 16 bases separating them. CDR1 is SQVTM and CDR2 is ANQGSEA in the germline V gene. The CDR3 DNA is TGCAGCGTTGAACCAACGCAGGGATTGTCGCAGTATTTT. Its translation: CSVEPTQGLSQYF.